These 30 T cell receptor beta chains came from one sample sequenced in a study of response to subunit inactivated influenza vaccine. TCRdb re-derived calls from the RT-PCR reads in MiXCR, one entry per CDR3 protein. The sample has more than 500,000 distinct CDR3 sequences, 10% to 12% seen once; the top ten hold approximately 11%. The data were also submitted as part of a second study, on T cells expressing NK-cell markers. From that second work: Making the TCR beta cDNA relied on 5'RACE template switching with UMIs.

The sample consisted of PBMCs from blood, taken on the day of vaccination. The source of these receptors is a man aged 45-60 years who received an inactivated influenza vaccine.

V gene TRBV6-5 combines with J gene TRBJ2-7, with TRBD2 as a possible D gene (6 bases). Trimming cost V 0 bases and J 0 bases, with 9 bases left between them. The CDR3 is 15 residues long. Germline V CDR1 and CDR2: MNHEY, SVGAGI. As DNA, the CDR3 is TGTGCCAGCAGTTACTCGGCGGGACCCTCCTACGAGCAGTACTTC. It encodes CASSYSAGPSYEQYF.

The sample holds a few counts of this clonotype. This rearrangement joins TRBV5-5 to TRBJ2-3, with a tentative D call TRBD2 (5 bases). Germline CDR1 reads SGHKS; CDR2 reads YYEKEE (reference sequence). The CDR3 length is 14 residues. The V end lost 2 bases, the J end lost 2 bases, and 9 bases lay between the germline ends. The CDR3 nucleotides are TGTGCCAGCAGCTTCGAGGGTACCACAGATACGCAGTATTTT. Translated, it gives CASSFEGTTDTQYF.

V and J are TRBV15 and TRBJ2-7, with D unresolved. This CDR3 region has 15 residues. Trimming shortened V by 4 bases and J by 1 base, and 14 bases separated the two germline ends. Germline V lookup: CDR1 LNHNV, CDR2 YYDKDF (reference sequence). The CDR3 sequence: CATSIDKGFSYEQYF. As DNA, the CDR3 is TGTGCCACCAGCATAGATAAGGGCTTTTCCTACGAGCAGTACTTC.

This clonotype appeared a few times. The V gene is TRBV6-1, the J gene TRBJ2-3; tentative D call: TRBD1 (6 bases). The CDR3 covers 16 residues. V gave up 5 bases and J gave up 1 base, with 16 bases separating them. Germline V gene lookup returns CDR1 MNHNS and CDR2 SASEGT. In DNA form, the CDR3 reads TGTGCCAGCAGTCAACAGGGTCGGTTGGGCACAGATACGCAGTATTTT. Translating it yields CASSQQGRLGTDTQYF.

This clonotype was seen a few times. The chain is built from TRBV3-1 and TRBJ1-3; D is undetermined. The CDR3 totals 15 residues. Trimming took 0 bases from V and 7 from J, leaving 13 bases between them. The germline V gene has CDR1 LGHDT and CDR2 YNNKEL (reference sequence). The chain's CDR3 is CASSQDLEARNTIYF. In DNA, the CDR3 is TGTGCCAGCAGCCAAGATCTGGAGGCGCGGAACACCATATATTTT.

The rearrangement links TRBV4-3 to TRBJ2-2; D is perhaps TRBD1 (5 bases). Deletions cut 5 bases from V and 4 bases from J, with 14 bases between. Germline lookup yields CDR1 LGHNA and CDR2 YSLEER. This CDR3 contains 15 residues. The chain's CDR3 is CASSAGHPTTGELFF. The CDR3 DNA is TGCGCCAGCAGCGCCGGACACCCAACCACCGGGGAGCTGTTTTTT.

The chain uses TRBV6-1 and TRBJ2-7; TRBD1 is a possible D gene (7 bases). V was cut by 6 bases and J by 2 bases, with 20 bases left in between. Germline loops: CDR1 MNHNS, CDR2 SASEGT. The length of the CDR3 is 16 residues. In nucleotides, the CDR3 is TGTGCCAGCAGCTCACAAGGCCAGGGGGGTACCTACGAGCAGTACTTC. It encodes CASSSQGQGGTYEQYF.

This clonotype has just a few counts. J is TRBJ2-3 and V is TRBV6-1; unclear D gene. Germline V gives CDR1 MNHNS, CDR2 SASEGT. V was clipped by 7 bases and J by 6 bases, with 14 bases between them. The CDR3 spans 13 residues. CDR3: CASKGRPEDTQYF. The CDR3 DNA is TGTGCCAGCAAGGGCCGGCCTGAGGATACGCAGTATTTT.

This clonotype has more than one count but fewer than ten. The J gene is TRBJ1-1, the V gene TRBV29-1; D is ambiguous. The germline V and J ends were trimmed by 2 bases and 8 bases, with 15 bases remaining between them. Germline values: CDR1 SQVTM, CDR2 ANQGSEA. The length of the CDR3 is 13 residues. This CDR3 is CSVELGIGGEAFF. In nucleotides, the CDR3 is TGCAGCGTTGAATTGGGTATCGGTGGGGAAGCTTTCTTT.

This clonotype was detected many times. The V call is TRBV5-1, the J call TRBJ2-3; D possibly uses TRBD1 or TRBD2 (5 bases each). Germline lookup yields CDR1 SGHRS and CDR2 YFSETQ. V lost 4 bases to trimming and J lost 2 bases, with 11 bases between them. This CDR3 contains 14 residues. This chain's CDR3 is CASSPGPFTDTQYF. In DNA form, the CDR3 reads TGCGCCAGCAGCCCGGGGCCCTTCACAGATACGCAGTATTTT.

This clonotype was seen repeatedly, ten times or more. The V and J genes are TRBV27 and TRBJ2-5; D might be TRBD1 (6 bases). The CDR3 has 14 residues. CDR1 is MNHEY and CDR2 is SMNVEV in the germline V gene (reference sequence). V was cut by 6 bases and J by 1 base, with 12 bases left in between. In nucleotides, the CDR3 is TGTGCCAGCAGAAAATGGGGGCCCCAAGAGACCCAGTACTTC. It is translated as CASRKWGPQETQYF.

The J gene is TRBJ1-1, the V gene TRBV3-1; D might be TRBD1 (6 bases). CDR3 length equals 14 residues. Germline V gives CDR1 LGHDT, CDR2 YNNKEL (reference sequence). The V end lost 3 bases, the J end lost 4 bases, and 12 bases lay between the germline ends. This CDR3 is CASSHSGTSTEAFF. The CDR3 nucleotides read TGTGCCAGCAGCCACTCCGGGACATCCACTGAAGCTTTCTTT.

This clonotype has only a few counts. The chain's CDR3 is CASSSTSGSTYEQYF. CDR3 DNA sequence: TGTGCCAGCAGCTCTACTAGCGGGAGTACCTACGAGCAGTACTTC. The V gene is TRBV7-2, the J gene TRBJ2-7, with 11 bases fitting TRBD2. The CDR3 has 15 amino acids. V lost 4 bases and J lost 2; bases outside the gene matches: 4. Germline V gene lookup returns CDR1 SGHTA and CDR2 FQGNSA.

Many counts were recorded for this clonotype. The junction differs from germline at one of its ends, possibly a read error. This rearrangement joins TRBV13 to TRBJ2-7; 7 bases map to TRBD1. Germline lookup yields CDR1 PRHDT and CDR2 FYEKMQ (reference sequence). The CDR3 extends over 12 amino acids. CDR3 bases: TGTGCCAGCAGCTCCGGCGACAGGGATTTTCGCTTC. It is translated as CASSSGDRDFRF.

This clonotype appeared many times. The genes are TRBV12-3 or TRBV12-4 and TRBJ2-1; no clear D gene. The V end was cut by 3 bases, the J end by 0 bases, with 6 bases between. The CDR3 extends over 14 amino acids. CDR3 coding DNA: TGTGCCAGCAGTTTGACAAGCTCCTACAATGAGCAGTTCTTC. It yields the protein CASSLTSSYNEQFF.

This chain uses TRBV6-6 with TRBJ2-3; D uncertain. Trimming pared 5 bases from V and 4 bases from J, leaving 10 bases between. Germline-derived CDR1 and CDR2 are MNHNY and SVGAGI (reference sequence). The CDR3 has 13 amino acids. DNA of the CDR3: TGTGCCAGCAGTCCCAATATCGCAGATACGCAGTATTTT. As protein: CASSPNIADTQYF.

The chain couples TRBV5-6 to TRBJ1-5; D might be TRBD1 (5 bases). The V end was cut by 4 bases, the J end by 7 bases, with 21 bases between. The germline V gene has CDR1 SGHDT and CDR2 YYEEEE. The CDR3 loop spans 16 amino acids. CDR3 coding DNA: TGTGCCAGCAGCACCGCGGGACTAAAGGGAAGACAGCCCCAGCATTTT. Protein: CASSTAGLKGRQPQHF.

The sample holds many counts of this clonotype. The V gene is TRBV20-1, the J gene TRBJ1-2, with a possible D match to TRBD1 (6 bases). The CDR3 contains 14 residues. The V end was cut by 3 bases, the J end by 3 bases, with 14 bases between. CDR1 is DFQATT, CDR2 SNEGSKA, per germline (reference sequence). The CDR3 DNA sequence: TGCAGTGCTAGGGGGGCCCCAAACCACTATGGCTACACCTTC. As protein: CSARGAPNHYGYTF.

This sequence joins TRBV5-1 and TRBJ2-5; the D gene is possibly TRBD2 (6 bases). From germline, CDR1 is SGHRS and CDR2 YFSETQ. The CDR3 sequence is 13 residues long. Trimming took 7 bases from V and 3 from J, leaving 13 bases between them. The CDR3 DNA is TGCGCCAGCTCGGAGGGGATGAAAGAGACCCAGTACTTC. This gives the protein CASSEGMKETQYF.

This clonotype came up many times. J is TRBJ1-6 and V is TRBV20-1, with a tentative D call TRBD1 (6 bases). From germline, CDR1 is DFQATT and CDR2 SNEGSKA (reference sequence). The CDR3 loop spans 13 amino acids. Trimming took 6 bases from V and 10 from J, leaving 16 bases between them. The CDR3 spells CSAYREPLSPLHF. The CDR3 nucleotides read TGCAGTGCATACAGGGAGCCCTTGTCACCCCTCCACTTT.

The V and J genes are TRBV28 and TRBJ2-3; 9 nucleotides agree with TRBD2. J was trimmed by 2 bases and V by 6 bases; bases with no gene match: 6. Germline V lookup: CDR1 MDHEN, CDR2 SYDVKM. The CDR3 loop spans 15 amino acids. This chain's CDR3 is CASRTASGTTDTQYF. CDR3 in DNA: TGTGCCAGCAGGACCGCTAGCGGGACCACAGATACGCAGTATTTT.

V usage is TRBV5-1 and J usage is TRBJ2-5; maybe TRBD1 (6 bases). From germline, CDR1 is SGHRS and CDR2 YFSETQ. The CDR3 is 14 amino acids. V lost 4 bases to trimming and J lost 2 bases, with 12 bases between them. The CDR3 DNA reads as TGCGCCAGCAGCCCCTACCAGGGGCAAGAGACCCAGTACTTC. It translates to CASSPYQGQETQYF.

This clonotype was detected only a few times. This chain joins TRBV7-2 and TRBJ2-5; TRBD2 agrees at 9 bases. The V segment lost 5 bases and the J segment 5 bases; nucleotides outside the gene matches: 12. The CDR3 extends over 16 amino acids. In germline, CDR1 is SGHTA, CDR2 FQGNSA. CDR3 nucleotide sequence: TGTGCCAGCAGCCCCGCTGGGCGGGGGGGCGGTGAGACCCAGTACTTC. It is translated as CASSPAGRGGGETQYF.

This clonotype occurred many times. The chain carries TRBV5-1 and TRBJ2-3; D is ambiguous. V lost 3 bases and J 2 bases, leaving 13 bases between the germline ends. Germline CDR1 SGHRS, CDR2 YFSETQ. CDR3 length: 15 amino acids. The CDR3 sequence is CASSSEAYSTDTQYF. The CDR3 DNA sequence: TGCGCCAGCAGCTCCGAGGCTTACTCCACAGATACGCAGTATTTT.

This clonotype was seen a handful of times. This chain connects TRBV4-2 to TRBJ1-1; a weak D match, TRBD1 (5 bases). The CDR3 totals 16 residues. CDR1 and CDR2 (germline): LGHNA, YNFKEQ. Trimming shortened V by 3 bases and J by 2 bases, and 16 bases separated the two germline ends. The CDR3 region is CASSQETRGINTEAFF. The CDR3 DNA sequence: TGTGCCAGCAGCCAGGAGACTCGGGGGATAAACACTGAAGCTTTCTTT.

This clonotype showed up just a few times. The chain employs TRBV20-1 and TRBJ2-1, with 8 bases lining up with TRBD2. V dropped 4 bases and J dropped 3; count of bases not matched to a gene: 5. Germline-derived CDR1 and CDR2 are DFQATT and SNEGSKA (reference sequence). The CDR3 totals 14 residues. The CDR3: CSATTSGYYNEQFF. DNA of the CDR3: TGCAGTGCTACCACTAGCGGCTACTACAATGAGCAGTTCTTC.

The chain links TRBV5-6 to TRBJ2-3, with D possibly being TRBD2 (7 bases). The germline V and J ends were trimmed by 1 base and 2 bases, with 17 bases remaining between them. The V gene's germline CDR1 is SGHDT and CDR2 YYEEEE. This CDR3 is 17 amino acids long. This CDR3 is CASSLYGGGGFTDTQYF. As DNA, the CDR3 is TGTGCCAGCAGCTTGTACGGGGGAGGGGGATTCACAGATACGCAGTATTTT. The variable domain in full, with the rest retrieved from reference TRBV5-6 and TRBJ2-3, is DAGVTQSPTHLIKTRGQQVTLRCSPKSGHDTVSWYQQALGQGPQFIFQYYEEEERQRGNFPDRFSGHQFPNYSSELNVNALLLGDSALYLCASSLYGGGGFTDTQYFGPGTRLTVL.

This clonotype was seen only a few times. As DNA, the CDR3 is TGCGCCAGCAGCCGGGCGGGATGGGGACAGGGGAGTCTAGCGGGGGCCTACGAGCAGTACTTC. Its translation: CASSRAGWGQGSLAGAYEQYF. The chain carries TRBV4-1 and TRBJ2-7; D might be TRBD1 or TRBD2, each matching 10 bases. CDR1 is MGHRA and CDR2 is YSYEKL in the germline V gene. This CDR3 has 21 residues. Trimming took off 4 bases at V and 2 bases at J, with 33 bases between the two ends.

This clonotype appeared a few times. The chain uses TRBV7-9 and TRBJ2-3; 10 bases line up with TRBD1. V gave up 5 bases and J gave up 4 bases; unmatched junction bases: 6. The CDR3 is 15 residues long. Germline assignment: CDR1 SEHNR and CDR2 FQNEAQ (reference sequence). Here the CDR3 DNA reads TGTGCCAGCAGCACGACAGGGGGCATTGCAGATACGCAGTATTTT. Its protein product is CASSTTGGIADTQYF.

This clonotype was observed a few times. The chain has TRBV25-1 and TRBJ2-1; a possible D gene is TRBD2 (6 bases). Trimming removed 4 bases from V and 4 bases from J, with 14 bases in between. The CDR3 runs 15 residues. Germline CDR1 is MGHDK and CDR2 is SYGVNS. The CDR3 bases are TGTGCCAGCAGTGCAAGGGGACTTCTTTACAATGAGCAGTTCTTC. Translation gives CASSARGLLYNEQFF. The full variable domain, its missing parts supplied by reference TRBV25-1 and TRBJ2-1, is EADIYQTPRYLVIGTGKKITLECSQTMGHDKMYWYQQDPGMELHLIHYSYGVNSTEKGDLSSESTVSRIRTEHFPLTLESARPSHTSQYLCASSARGLLYNEQFFGPGTRLTVL.